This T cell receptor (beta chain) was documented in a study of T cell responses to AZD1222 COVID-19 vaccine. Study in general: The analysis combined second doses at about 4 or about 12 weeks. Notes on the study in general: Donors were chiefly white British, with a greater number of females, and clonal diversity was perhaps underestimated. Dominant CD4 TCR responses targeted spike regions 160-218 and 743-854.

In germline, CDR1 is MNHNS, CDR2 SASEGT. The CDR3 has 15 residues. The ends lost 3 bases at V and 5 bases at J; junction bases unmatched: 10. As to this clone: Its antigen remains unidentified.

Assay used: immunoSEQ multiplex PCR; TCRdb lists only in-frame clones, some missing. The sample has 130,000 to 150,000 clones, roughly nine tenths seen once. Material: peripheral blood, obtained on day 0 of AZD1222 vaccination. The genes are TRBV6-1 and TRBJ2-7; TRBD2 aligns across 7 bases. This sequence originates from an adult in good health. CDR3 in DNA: TGTGCCAGCAGTGAGGAGGGACTACTTCGGAACGAGCAGTACTTC. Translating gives CASSEEGLLRNEQYF.